This passage covers 27 T cell receptor beta chains from one sample sequenced in a study of HIV-infected patients and healthy controls. No cell fractionation was done, so the repertoire covers all unsorted peripheral blood T cells. Reverse transcription used approximately 500 ng RNA and constant-region primers for alpha and beta. Each of the alpha and beta chains got its own library through chain-specific third strand synthesis with indices. TCRdb reprocessed the 5' RACE reads with MiXCR, giving one entry per CDR3 protein. This table holds about 10,000 distinct CDR3 sequences, under 8.5% found once. The sequenced sample was blood. The receptors originated from an adult in good health.

In its sample, this clonotype ranks as medium-sized. V and J are TRBV14 and TRBJ1-1; weak D call: TRBD1 (5 bases). Trimming took off 0 bases at V and 3 bases at J, with 26 bases between the two ends. There are 20 residues in the CDR3. Germline CDR1 SGHDN, CDR2 FVKESK. This CDR3 is CASSQDFVHYLQRGDTEAFF. CDR3 nucleotides: TGTGCCAGCAGCCAAGATTTTGTTCATTACCTACAGCGAGGGGACACTGAAGCTTTCTTT.

The table lists this clonotype with a few counts. This chain links TRBV25-1 with TRBJ1-6, with a tentative D call TRBD1 (5 bases). V lost 3 bases to trimming and J lost 5 bases, with 17 bases between them. Germline V gene lookup returns CDR1 MGHDK and CDR2 SYGVNS. The CDR3 is 17 amino acids. Here the CDR3 reads CASSDSFHGADNSPLHF. The CDR3 DNA follows: TGTGCCAGCAGTGATTCGTTCCATGGGGCTGATAATTCACCCCTCCACTTT.

The chain is built from TRBV3-1 and TRBJ2-3; D gene unclear. This CDR3 is built from 13 residues. Germline CDR1 is LGHDT and CDR2 is YNNKEL (reference sequence). V was shortened by 4 bases and J by 4 bases, with 9 bases between the two germline ends. CDR3 DNA sequence: TGTGCCAGCAGCCGACGGGTGGCAGATACGCAGTATTTT. Amino acid sequence: CASSRRVADTQYF.

This clonotype is medium-sized (0.01 to 0.1%) by share. This rearrangement joins TRBV2 to TRBJ2-6, with D possibly being TRBD1 (5 bases). V gave up 7 bases and J gave up 4 bases, with 14 bases separating them. In germline, CDR1 is SNHLY, CDR2 FYNNEI. The CDR3 consists of 15 residues. CDR3: CASKLQGTGANVLTF. DNA for the CDR3: TGTGCCAGCAAACTTCAGGGTACCGGGGCCAACGTCCTGACTTTC. Variable domain in full (rest from reference TRBV2 and TRBJ2-6): EPEVTQTPSHQVTQMGQEVILRCVPISNHLYFYWYRQILGQKVEFLVSFYNNEISEKSEIFDDQFSVERPDGSNFTLKIRSTKLEDSAMYFCASKLQGTGANVLTFGAGSRLTVL.

This clonotype is categorized as medium-sized. The genes are TRBV12-3 or TRBV12-4 and TRBJ2-7; the match to TRBD1 covers 10 bases. V lost 4 bases to trimming and J lost 7 bases; unmatched junction nucleotides: 7. This CDR3 has 14 amino acids. In DNA, the CDR3 is TGTGCCAGCAGTTCCGGGACAGGGGCGAGGGAGCAGTACTTC. Translation: CASSSGTGAREQYF.

The genes are TRBV14 and TRBJ2-5; no clear D gene. This CDR3 spans 13 amino acids. From germline, CDR1 is SGHDN and CDR2 FVKESK. V was cut by 4 bases and J by 0 bases, with 6 bases left in between. The CDR3 spells CASSLQDQETQYF. The CDR3 DNA is TGTGCCAGCAGCCTTCAGGACCAAGAGACCCAGTACTTC. The full variable domain, with the rest looked up from reference TRBV14 and TRBJ2-5, is EAGVTQFPSHSVIEKGQTVTLRCDPISGHDNLYWYRRVMGKEIKFLLHFVKESKQDESGMPNNRFLAERTGGTYSTLKVQPAELEDSGVYFCASSLQDQETQYFGPGTRLLVL.

The rearrangement joins TRBV2 to TRBJ1-2; D is ambiguous. The CDR3 has 11 amino acids. The V gene's germline CDR1 is SNHLY and CDR2 FYNNEI. With 3 bases removed from V and 5 bases from J, the gap between germline ends came to 4 bases. This CDR3 reads CASSDRYGYTF. In nucleotides, the CDR3 is TGTGCCAGCAGTGACCGGTATGGCTACACCTTC.

There are a few counts of this clonotype. V is TRBV5-1 and J is TRBJ2-5; maybe TRBD2 (6 bases). The V gene lost 5 bases and the J gene lost 1 base, with 12 bases spanning the gap. The length of the CDR3 is 14 residues. The germline V gene has CDR1 SGHRS and CDR2 YFSETQ. Written as DNA, the CDR3 is TGCGCCAGCAGTTTCGGAGGGACCCAAGAGACCCAGTACTTC. Translation: CASSFGGTQETQYF.

This chain connects TRBV11-3 to TRBJ1-1; 7 bases align to TRBD1. CDR1 is SGHNT and CDR2 is YENEEA in the germline V gene. Trimming took 3 bases from V and 3 from J; bases not matched to a gene: 1. This CDR3 region has 13 residues. CDR3 region: CASSLTGYTEAFF. CDR3 coding DNA: TGTGCCAGCAGCTTGACAGGGTACACTGAAGCTTTCTTT.

By sample share, this clonotype is medium-sized. The genes are TRBV29-1 and TRBJ1-5; the D is unclear. The CDR3 has 13 amino acids. V was pared by 3 bases and J by 0 bases, with 6 bases between. In germline, CDR1 is SQVTM, CDR2 ANQGSEA. For the CDR3, the DNA is TGCAGCGTTGAGGCGGGTAGCAATCAGCCCCAGCATTTT. It encodes CSVEAGSNQPQHF.

This clonotype was recorded at least ten times. This sequence joins TRBV15 and TRBJ1-2; D not certain. The CDR3 runs to 15 residues. V dropped 0 bases and J dropped 3 bases, with 11 bases sitting between them. The germline gives CDR1 LNHNV, CDR2 YYDKDF (reference sequence). CDR3 DNA: TGTGCCACCAGCAGAGATCCGCCAGCCTACTATGGCTACACCTTC. Amino acid sequence: CATSRDPPAYYGYTF.

This clonotype was observed a handful of times. The chain is built from TRBV12-3 or TRBV12-4 and TRBJ2-3; D remains ambiguous. This CDR3 has 16 amino acids. V gave up 5 bases and J gave up 2 bases, with 17 bases separating them. CDR3 coding DNA: TGTGCCAGCAGTCCGCCCCCCAGTTCTACCACAGATACGCAGTATTTT. Amino acids: CASSPPPSSTTDTQYF.

In this sample, this clonotype turned up many times. The chain has TRBV18 and TRBJ1-2, with D hard to call. V was cut by 3 bases and J by 1 base, with 15 bases left in between. CDR3 length: 16 residues. Germline V gives CDR1 KGHSH, CDR2 LQKENI. The CDR3 loop reads CASSPNRAQYNYGYTF. The CDR3 nucleotides are TGTGCCAGCTCACCTAACCGGGCCCAGTATAACTATGGCTACACCTTC.

This clonotype ranks as medium-sized. This chain uses TRBV19 with TRBJ1-5, with a weak D call TRBD1 (6 bases). CDR1 LNHDA and CDR2 SQIVND come from the germline V gene (reference sequence). The germline V and J ends were trimmed by 3 bases and 4 bases, with 10 bases remaining between them. The CDR3 is made up of 14 amino acids. CDR3 in amino acids: CASSIGQTNQPQHF. The CDR3 DNA reads TGTGCCAGTAGTATCGGACAGACTAATCAGCCCCAGCATTTT.

This clonotype appeared many times. This chain uses TRBV12-3 or TRBV12-4 with TRBJ1-2, with D perhaps TRBD1 (5 bases). V was pared by 5 bases and J by 11 bases, with 15 bases between. The CDR3 runs to 12 residues. The CDR3 sequence is CASSLTVWGYTF. DNA of the CDR3: TGTGCCAGCAGTCTGACAGTATGGGGATACACCTTC.

This clonotype has more than one count but fewer than ten. The gene calls are TRBV7-8 and TRBJ1-6; the match to TRBD1 covers 10 bases. CDR3 size: 17 residues. Germline CDR1 and CDR2: SGHVS and FQNEAQ. V lost 0 bases to trimming and J lost 15 bases; unmatched junction nucleotides: 14. The CDR3 is CASSLAAPGTGARNLHF. The CDR3 DNA reads as TGTGCCAGCAGCTTAGCCGCCCCAGGGACAGGGGCTAGGAACCTCCACTTT. The entire variable domain, with the rest obtained from reference TRBV7-8 and TRBJ1-6, is as follows: GAGVSQSPRYKVAKRGQDVALRCDPISGHVSLFWYQQALGQGPEFLTYFQNEAQLDKSGLPSDRFFAERPEGSVSTLKIQRTQQEDSAVYLCASSLAAPGTGARNLHFGNGTRLTVT.

This clonotype appeared many times. The gene calls are TRBV18 and TRBJ2-3; D is undetermined. The CDR3 contains 13 residues. CDR1 and CDR2 from the germline V gene are KGHSH and LQKENI. Trimming took 0 bases from V and 5 from J, leaving 6 bases between them. The CDR3 bases are TGTGCCAGCTCACCACCGAAGGTAGATACGCAGTATTTT. It specifies CASSPPKVDTQYF.

This clonotype was detected ten times or more. The chain combines TRBV12-3 or TRBV12-4 with TRBJ1-4, with D maybe TRBD1 (5 bases). The CDR3 loop spans 16 amino acids. Trimming cost V 9 bases and J 7 bases, with 24 bases left between them. For the CDR3, the DNA is TGTGCCAGTTCCGGGACGGCCGCCGCTAATCTTGAAAAACTGTTTTTT. Translation gives CASSGTAAANLEKLFF.

There are many counts of this clonotype. The chain combines TRBV10-2 with TRBJ2-2; D gene unclear. V gave up 7 bases and J gave up 0 bases, with 9 bases separating them. The CDR3 runs 14 residues. CDR1 WSHSY and CDR2 SAAADI come from the germline V gene. The CDR3 coding sequence is TGCGCCAGCAAATACGATACGAACACCGGGGAGCTGTTTTTT. Translating gives CASKYDTNTGELFF.

The CDR3 nucleotides read TGTGCCAGCAACATACAGGGATCGAACACTGAAGCTTTCTTT. Its translation: CASNIQGSNTEAFF. V and J are TRBV5-5 and TRBJ1-1; possible D gene TRBD1, 6 bases. V gave up 6 bases and J gave up 1 base, with 13 bases separating them. The germline V gene encodes CDR1 SGHKS and CDR2 YYEKEE (reference sequence). CDR3 length equals 14 residues.

This clonotype has just a few counts. This chain connects TRBV6-5 to TRBJ1-5; D ambiguous. In germline, CDR1 is MNHEY, CDR2 SVGAGI. The CDR3 spans 13 residues. Trimming cost V 8 bases and J 6 bases, with 14 bases left between them. CDR3 nucleotide sequence: TGTGCCAGCGGCAAAATTGCGGCTCAGCCCCAGCATTTT. This codes for CASGKIAAQPQHF.

The V gene is TRBV10-3, the J gene TRBJ2-7; D uncertain. This CDR3 is 14 amino acids long. The germline V gene encodes CDR1 ENHRY and CDR2 SYGVKD. V gave up 5 bases and J gave up 2 bases, with 13 bases separating them. The CDR3 DNA sequence: TGTGCCATCAGTCAGGACCGTGGCACCTACGAGCAGTACTTC. This codes for CAISQDRGTYEQYF.

By share, this clonotype counts as medium-sized. The J gene is TRBJ1-1, the V gene TRBV6-1, with no clear D. Looked up from germline, CDR1 is MNHNS and CDR2 is SASEGT. The V end lost 11 bases, the J end lost 0 bases, and 22 bases lay between the germline ends. The CDR3 runs to 16 residues. CDR3 nucleotide sequence: TGTGCCGGAAAAATACAACCCGCTGGAGTGAACACTGAAGCTTTCTTT. Its protein is CAGKIQPAGVNTEAFF.

This clonotype is categorized as medium-sized (0.01 to 0.1%). This chain joins TRBV20-1 and TRBJ2-5; 12 nucleotides line up with TRBD2. The V gene end was trimmed by 7 bases and the J gene end by 2 bases; junction bases not matched to a gene: 8. Per the germline V gene, CDR1 is DFQATT and CDR2 is SNEGSKA (reference sequence). This CDR3 region has 15 residues. CDR3 bases: TGCAGTGGGAAAGGAACTAGCGGGGGGCAAGAGACCCAGTACTTC. Amino acid sequence: CSGKGTSGGQETQYF.

This clonotype was found many times. The chain uses TRBV25-1 and TRBJ1-1; D not resolved. The CDR3 totals 13 residues. Trimming pared 1 base from V and 2 bases from J, leaving 5 bases between. Germline assignment: CDR1 MGHDK and CDR2 SYGVNS. The CDR3: CASSESRNTEAFF. As DNA, the CDR3 is TGTGCCAGCAGTGAATCCAGAAACACTGAAGCTTTCTTT.

This chain connects TRBV7-9 to TRBJ2-2; D gene uncertain. Germline CDR1 and CDR2: SEHNR and FQNEAQ (reference sequence). The CDR3 runs to 13 residues. V was pared by 2 bases and J by 7 bases, with 8 bases between. The CDR3 reads CASSLYGNGELFF. The DNA of the CDR3 is TGTGCCAGCAGCTTATATGGGAACGGGGAGCTGTTTTTT.

This clonotype was counted many times. The chain employs TRBV7-9 and TRBJ1-1; D perhaps matches TRBD1 (5 bases). Germline CDR1 is SEHNR and CDR2 is FQNEAQ (reference sequence). The CDR3 sequence is 16 residues long. V was pared by 0 bases and J by 1 base, with 12 bases between. The CDR3 region is CASSLATRGKNTEAFF. The CDR3 DNA is TGTGCCAGCAGCTTAGCCACGCGGGGGAAGAACACTGAAGCTTTCTTT.